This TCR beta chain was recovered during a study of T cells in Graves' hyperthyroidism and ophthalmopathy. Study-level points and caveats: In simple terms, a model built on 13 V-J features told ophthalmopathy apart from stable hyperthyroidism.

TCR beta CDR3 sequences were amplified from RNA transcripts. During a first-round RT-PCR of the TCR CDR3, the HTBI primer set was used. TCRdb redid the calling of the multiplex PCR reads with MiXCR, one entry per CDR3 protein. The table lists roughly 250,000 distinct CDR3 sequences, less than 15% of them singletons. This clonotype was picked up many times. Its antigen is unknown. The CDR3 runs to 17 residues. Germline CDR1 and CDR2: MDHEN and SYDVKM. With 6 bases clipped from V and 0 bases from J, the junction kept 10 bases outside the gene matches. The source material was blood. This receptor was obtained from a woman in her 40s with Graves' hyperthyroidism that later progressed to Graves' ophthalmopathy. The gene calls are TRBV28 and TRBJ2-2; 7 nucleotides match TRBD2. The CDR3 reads CASSLFKGLPNTGELFF. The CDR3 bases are TGTGCCAGCAGCCTATTTAAGGGACTACCGAACACCGGGGAGCTGTTTTTT.